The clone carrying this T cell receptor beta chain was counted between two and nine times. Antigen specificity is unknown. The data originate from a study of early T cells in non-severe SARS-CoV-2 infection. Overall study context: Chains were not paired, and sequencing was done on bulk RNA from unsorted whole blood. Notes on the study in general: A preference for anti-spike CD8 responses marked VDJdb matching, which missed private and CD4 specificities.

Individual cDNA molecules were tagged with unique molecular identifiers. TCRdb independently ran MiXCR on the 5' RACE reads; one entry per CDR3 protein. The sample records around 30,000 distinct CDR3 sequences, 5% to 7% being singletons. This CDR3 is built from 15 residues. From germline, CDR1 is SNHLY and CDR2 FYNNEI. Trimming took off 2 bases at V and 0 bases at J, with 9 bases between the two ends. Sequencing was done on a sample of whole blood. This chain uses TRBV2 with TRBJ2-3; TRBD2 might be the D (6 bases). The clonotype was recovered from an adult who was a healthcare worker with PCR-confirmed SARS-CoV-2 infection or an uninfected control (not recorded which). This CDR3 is CASSEPGDSTDTQYF. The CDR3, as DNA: TGTGCCAGCAGTGAACCGGGAGATAGCACAGATACGCAGTATTTT.